This T cell receptor (beta chain) emerged from a study of cytomegalovirus exposure and HLA in healthy donors. This clone has only a few counts. What it binds is not known. Findings and caveats of the study: As was reported, the classifier diagnosed cytomegalovirus status with high specificity and sensitivity. In most subjects, TCR beta sequences reportedly gave accurate predictions of HLA-A and HLA-B alleles. The study found most TCR sequences rare, yet found some public TCRs in many donors.

In the PCR, 60 Vbeta and 13 Jbeta primers were used. Assay used: immunoSEQ multiplex PCR; TCRdb lists only in-frame clones, some missing. This table has about 150,000 clones, more than 75% appearing once. Sequenced: PBMCs. The TCR originated in a man aged 25 to 45 in good health and CMV-seropositive.

The CDR3 nucleotides are TGTGCCAGCAGTTTGGGCGGGGGTCCATCTTACGAGCAGTACTTC. Translating it yields CASSLGGGPSYEQYF. The chain couples TRBV27 to TRBJ2-7; TRBD2 matches 7 bases. Per the germline V gene, CDR1 is MNHEY and CDR2 is SMNVEV (reference sequence). Trimming at V came to 3 bases and at J to 4 bases, leaving 9 bases not matched to a gene. CDR3 size: 15 residues.